This is a list of T cell receptor beta chains from one sample in a study of human T cells and chemical hapten exposure. Each CDR3 protein is one row after TCRdb ran MiXCR on the RACE reads. The table lists approximately 77,000 distinct CDR3 sequences, around 7% of them singletons. The sample consisted of whole blood, taken in connection with sensitization to the hapten diphenylcyclopropenone (DPC). These receptors were collected from a woman aged 30 to 39 with alopecia areata. Some clones in this sample may be carry-over from other donors' samples. Each CDR3 is given with its conserved first and last residue. Expanded clones are given a class, and other clones once, few, many or no size at all.

J	size	V	CDR3
TRBJ1-6	many	TRBV7-3	CASSSGQGRSPLHF
TRBJ2-3	few	TRBV5-1	CASRKGTSVRTDTQYF
TRBJ1-2	few	TRBV20-1	CSASHAGAANYGYTF
TRBJ2-1	many	TRBV20-1	CSAYTGTGEGEQFF
TRBJ2-7	-	TRBV12-3/TRBV12-4	CASSGRSTLAFYEQYF
TRBJ1-2	-	TRBV11-2	CASSFERGYGYTF
TRBJ1-1	many	TRBV27	CASSTPPHGMNTEAFF
TRBJ2-2	many	TRBV24-1	CATSATGLAGGRSTGELFF
TRBJ2-4	-	TRBV7-6	CASSFLSGDLAKNIQYF
TRBJ1-2	-	TRBV5-1	CASKPSWDIYGYTF
TRBJ1-5	few	TRBV20-1	CSAGRDRSNSNQPQHF
TRBJ1-6	many	TRBV9	CASSVGSSGSSPLHF
TRBJ1-6	-	TRBV19	CASSGPTSSYNSPLHF
TRBJ2-5	-	TRBV12-3/TRBV12-4	CASSFSRRNQETQYF
TRBJ1-5	many	TRBV5-1	CASSSGPGGGQPQHF
TRBJ2-3	many	TRBV20-1	CSARGPTDTQYF